This entry lists 30 T cell receptor beta chains sequenced from one sample in a study of liver allograft versus peripheral blood T cells. Study-wide context: Repertoires of T cell receptors in transplanted livers were compared with recipients' peripheral blood repertoires.

Each CDR3 protein is one row after TCRdb ran MiXCR on the reads. This table holds about 2,300 distinct CDR3 sequences, approximately 15% found once. The receptors were gathered from a human patient who had a liver transplant. Some T cells may arise from the graft donor.

The V gene is TRBV7-2, the J gene TRBJ2-1, with D tentatively TRBD2 (5 bases). Per germline, CDR1 SGHTA and CDR2 FQGNSA. V dropped 2 bases and J dropped 1 base, with 18 bases sitting between them. The length of the CDR3 is 18 residues. CDR3 in amino acids: CASSLTGIHGPSYNEQFF. The CDR3, as DNA: TGTGCCAGCAGCTTAACGGGGATTCACGGACCTTCCTACAATGAGCAGTTCTTC.

The genes are TRBV30 and TRBJ2-7; the D is unclear. This CDR3 has 13 amino acids. Germline CDR1 and CDR2: GTSNPN and SVGIG (reference sequence). The V and J ends lost 2 bases and 2 bases respectively, with 10 bases between them. The CDR3 DNA follows: TGTGCCTGGAGTCCCGGATCAACCTACGAGCAGTACGTC. Translation: CAWSPGSTYEQYV.

By share, this clonotype ranks as large. The chain joins TRBV18 to TRBJ1-4; 9 bases agree with TRBD1. V trimming: 6 bases; J trimming: 8 bases; junction bases outside the gene matches: 7. The germline V gene has CDR1 KGHSH and CDR2 LQKENI. CDR3 length equals 14 residues. The CDR3 sequence is CASSPGTGYEKLFF. CDR3 DNA sequence: TGTGCCAGCTCGCCCGGGACAGGGTACGAAAAACTGTTTTTT.

This clonotype is medium-sized (0.01 to 0.1%) by share. The chain carries TRBV11-3 and TRBJ1-1; 9 nucleotides match TRBD1. V lost 5 bases and J lost 5; bases outside the gene matches: 9. This CDR3 has 15 amino acids. Germline CDR1 reads SGHNT; CDR2 reads YENEEA. This CDR3 is CASSTGTGKDTEAFF. CDR3 nucleotides: TGTGCCAGCAGCACTGGGACAGGGAAGGATACTGAAGCTTTCTTT.

The rearrangement links TRBV6-5 to TRBJ2-3; no clear D gene. Trimming removed 7 bases from V and 4 bases from J, with 6 bases in between. CDR3 length equals 11 residues. Germline V gene data show CDR1 as MNHEY and CDR2 as SVGAGI. For the CDR3, the DNA is TGTGCCAGCACCCGCGCAGATACGCAGTATTTT. Encoded protein: CASTRADTQYF.

By sample share, this clonotype is large. The chain recombines TRBV7-9 with TRBJ1-1; D may be TRBD1 (5 bases). Germline lookup yields CDR1 SEHNR and CDR2 FQNEAQ (reference sequence). The length of the CDR3 is 15 residues. V dropped 3 bases and J dropped 2 bases, with 13 bases sitting between them. CDR3 nucleotides: TGTGCCAGCAGCTTCCTCGGGACGGCTAACACTGAAGCTTTCTTT. This encodes CASSFLGTANTEAFF.

Notes on this clonotype: This likely reflects a read error, since a far larger clone is one base away. The chain joins TRBV6-1 to TRBJ1-1; D is unresolved. Per the germline V gene, CDR1 is MNHNS and CDR2 is SASEGT. The CDR3 has 14 amino acids. CDR3 sequence: CASSYSRANTEALF. In DNA form, the CDR3 reads TGTGCCAGCAGTTACTCCCGGGCGAACACTGAAGCTTTATTT.

By sample share, this clonotype is medium-sized. The chain is built from TRBV15 and TRBJ1-3; D remains ambiguous. V lost 3 bases, J lost 5 bases, and 5 bases lay in between. CDR3 length: 12 amino acids. Germline CDR1 and CDR2: LNHNV and YYDKDF (reference sequence). The CDR3 DNA reads TGTGCCACCAGCAGGGACCGAAACACCATATATTTT. Amino acid sequence: CATSRDRNTIYF.

The rearrangement uses TRBV19 and TRBJ1-5; D unclear. CDR1 is LNHDA, CDR2 SQIVND, per germline (reference sequence). Trimming took off 4 bases at V and 0 bases at J, with 7 bases between the two ends. The CDR3 has 14 residues. The CDR3: CASSTPHSNQPQHF. In DNA, the CDR3 is TGTGCCAGTAGTACCCCGCATAGCAATCAGCCCCAGCATTTT. The full variable domain, rest sourced from reference TRBV19 and TRBJ1-5, is DGGITQSPKYLFRKEGQNVTLSCEQNLNHDAMYWYRQDPGQGLRLIYYSQIVNDFQKGDIAEGYSVSREKKESFPLTVTSAQKNPTAFYLCASSTPHSNQPQHFGDGTRLSIL.

This clonotype was recorded a few times. The rearrangement links TRBV30 to TRBJ1-4; TRBD1 matches 8 bases. CDR1 is GTSNPN and CDR2 is SVGIG in the germline V gene (reference sequence). Unmatched junction bases numbered 6, after V lost 2 bases and J lost 7 bases. The CDR3 has 14 amino acids. The CDR3 region is CAWSQGAVGEKLFF. Written as DNA, the CDR3 is TGTGCCTGGAGTCAGGGGGCGGTCGGTGAAAAACTGTTTTTT.

The chain employs TRBV18 and TRBJ1-2; weak D call: TRBD1 (6 bases). There are 13 residues in the CDR3. V lost 6 bases to trimming and J lost 5 bases, with 13 bases between them. The germline V gene has CDR1 KGHSH and CDR2 LQKENI. The CDR3: CASSPDRGYGYTF. The CDR3 coding sequence is TGTGCCAGCTCCCCGGACAGAGGATATGGCTACACCTTC.

About this clonotype: Since a much larger clone is just one base distant, this may be a read error. The chain joins TRBV6-1 to TRBJ2-7; the D is unclear. The germline CDR1 and CDR2 sequences are MNHNS and SASEGT. The CDR3 totals 11 residues. V lost 1 base and J lost 9, with 7 bases in between. The CDR3 DNA reads as TGTGCCAGCAGTGAAGGGGTAACGCAGTACTTC. Its protein product is CASSEGVTQYF.

This clonotype is judged medium-sized. The V gene is TRBV27, the J gene TRBJ1-6; 9 bases fit TRBD1. Per the germline V gene, CDR1 is MNHEY and CDR2 is SMNVEV (reference sequence). Germline trimming cut 6 bases from V and 10 bases from J; bases unmatched to any gene: 4. CDR3 length equals 13 residues. CDR3: CASRGQGGSPLHF. CDR3 DNA: TGTGCCAGCAGGGGACAGGGCGGGTCACCCCTCCACTTT.

By share of the sample, this clonotype is medium-sized. The rearrangement joins TRBV9 to TRBJ1-1; the D is unclear. The CDR3 loop spans 13 amino acids. Germline CDR1 SGDLS, CDR2 YYNGEE. V was cut by 0 bases and J by 1 base, with 4 bases left in between. The CDR3 coding sequence is TGTGCCAGCAGCGTAGCCGGGAACACTGAAGCTTTCTTT. This translates into CASSVAGNTEAFF. Full variable domain (remainder filled in from reference TRBV9 and TRBJ1-1): DSGVTQTPKHLITATGQRVTLRCSPRSGDLSVYWYQQSLDQGLQFLIQYYNGEERAKGNILERFSAQQFPDLHSELNLSSLELGDSALYFCASSVAGNTEAFFGQGTRLTVV.

By its share, this clonotype is medium-sized. Here the CDR3 reads CASSSQNTEAFF. The CDR3, as DNA: TGTGCCAGCAGCTCCCAGAACACTGAAGCTTTCTTT. The V gene is TRBV7-9, the J gene TRBJ1-1; D ambiguous. CDR1 and CDR2 from the germline V gene are SEHNR and FQNEAQ (reference sequence). Trimming shortened V by 4 bases and J by 1 base, and 4 bases separated the two germline ends. The CDR3 runs 12 residues.

About this clonotype itself: Since a much larger clone is just one base distant, this may be a read error. The chain is built from TRBV5-6 and TRBJ1-4; TRBD1 aligns across 9 bases. The CDR3 length is 15 residues. The germline V gene encodes CDR1 SGHDT and CDR2 YYEEEE. The CDR3 spells CVSSLGQGEGEKLFF. The CDR3 coding sequence is TGTGTCAGCAGCCTGGGACAGGGAGAAGGAGAAAAACTGTTTTTT.

This sequence joins TRBV7-2 and TRBJ2-3; 7 nucleotides align to TRBD2. The CDR3 length is 15 residues. The germline V gene has CDR1 SGHTA and CDR2 FQGNSA. The V segment lost 2 bases and the J segment 1 base; nucleotides outside the gene matches: 3. In nucleotides, the CDR3 is TGTGCCAGCAGCTTAACGGGGGGTCGCACAGATACGCAGTATTTT. Translated, it gives CASSLTGGRTDTQYF.

This chain joins TRBV18 and TRBJ2-1; 8 bases align to TRBD2. Germline CDR1 is KGHSH and CDR2 is LQKENI. The V gene end was trimmed by 3 bases and the J gene end by 4 bases; junction bases not matched to a gene: 5. The CDR3 is 15 residues long. CDR3: CASSPLAGPYNEQFF. CDR3 DNA: TGTGCCAGCTCACCTCTAGCGGGCCCTTACAATGAGCAGTTCTTC. Together with reference TRBV18 and TRBJ2-1, the CDR3 gives the full variable domain: NAGVMQNPRHLVRRRGQEARLRCSPMKGHSHVYWYRQLPEEGLKFMVYLQKENIIDESGMPKERFSAEFPKEGPSILRIQQVVRGDSAAYFCASSPLAGPYNEQFFGPGTRLTVL.

This clonotype is classed as medium-sized. This chain joins TRBV6-2 or TRBV6-3 and TRBJ1-2; D unclear. The V end lost 0 bases, the J end lost 8 bases, and 10 bases lay between the germline ends. Germline V gives CDR1 MNHEY, CDR2 SVGEGT. The CDR3 has 13 residues. The CDR3 DNA follows: TGTGCCAGCAGTTACTCGGAAAGGAACGGCTACACCTTC. It translates to CASSYSERNGYTF.

In its sample, this clonotype ranks as large. This chain joins TRBV11-2 and TRBJ1-1, with D unresolved. From germline, CDR1 is SGHAT and CDR2 FQNNGV. The length of the CDR3 is 16 residues. The V end lost 0 bases, the J end lost 0 bases, and 11 bases lay between the germline ends. CDR3 bases: TGTGCCAGCAGCTTAGATAAGGCCAGAATGAACACTGAAGCTTTCTTT. As protein: CASSLDKARMNTEAFF.

This clonotype qualifies as medium-sized. V is TRBV6-2 or TRBV6-3 and J is TRBJ2-2; TRBD2 aligns across 9 bases. The CDR3 is 19 amino acids. From germline, CDR1 is MNHEY and CDR2 SVGEGT. The J segment lost 0 bases and the V segment lost 4 bases, leaving 12 bases of the junction unmatched. DNA of the CDR3: TGTGCCAGCAGTTTAGGAACTAGCGGGCGTAAATCGAACACCGGGGAGCTGTTTTTT. Translated: CASSLGTSGRKSNTGELFF.

This clonotype is medium-sized by share. The chain uses TRBV14 and TRBJ2-7; maybe TRBD2 (5 bases). This CDR3 contains 15 residues. With 0 bases removed from V and 5 bases from J, the gap between germline ends came to 14 bases. CDR1 and CDR2 (germline): SGHDN, FVKESK. Here the CDR3 DNA reads TGTGCCAGCAGCCAAGATCGGTGGTACGGGAACGAGCAGTACTTC. It translates to CASSQDRWYGNEQYF. Filled out from reference TRBV14 and TRBJ2-7, the complete variable domain reads EAGVTQFPSHSVIEKGQTVTLRCDPISGHDNLYWYRRVMGKEIKFLLHFVKESKQDESGMPNNRFLAERTGGTYSTLKVQPAELEDSGVYFCASSQDRWYGNEQYFGPGTRLTVT.

This clonotype was detected a few times. The DNA for the CDR3 is TGTGCCAGCAGCTTAGGCCTTAACTATGGCTACACCTTC. Encoded protein: CASSLGLNYGYTF. The gene calls are TRBV11-2 and TRBJ1-2; no clear D. V gave up 1 base and J gave up 1 base, with 4 bases separating them. Germline V gene sequence: CDR1 SGHAT, CDR2 FQNNGV. This CDR3 contains 13 residues.

V is TRBV3-1 and J is TRBJ1-4, with 8 bases lining up with TRBD1. Trimming cost V 1 base and J 2 bases; bases outside gene matches: 6. CDR1 and CDR2 (germline): LGHDT, YNNKEL (reference sequence). The CDR3 covers 17 residues. CDR3 sequence reads: CASSQGGRGHTNEKLFF. The CDR3 DNA reads TGTGCCAGCAGCCAAGGTGGCAGGGGGCACACTAATGAAAAACTGTTTTTT.

This clonotype is labeled as medium-sized (0.01 to 0.1%). The gene calls are TRBV5-4 and TRBJ1-3; D gene uncertain. CDR1 is SGHNT, CDR2 YYREEE, per germline (reference sequence). Trimming removed 4 bases from V and 2 bases from J, with 7 bases in between. The CDR3 consists of 13 residues. The CDR3 region is CASSIMTGNTIYF. The CDR3 DNA reads as TGTGCCAGCAGCATCATGACTGGAAACACCATATATTTT.

This clonotype is medium-sized (0.01 to 0.1%). The rearrangement uses TRBV18 and TRBJ2-7, with D tentatively TRBD1 (6 bases). Germline-derived CDR1 and CDR2 are KGHSH and LQKENI. The CDR3 covers 13 residues. The V and J ends lost 6 bases and 2 bases respectively, with 11 bases between them. In DNA, the CDR3 is TGTGCCAGCTCTCCCACAGGGACCTACGAGCAGTACGTC. Residues: CASSPTGTYEQYV.

V usage is TRBV20-1 and J usage is TRBJ1-1; D uncertain. CDR3 length: 10 residues. V lost 5 bases to trimming and J lost 5 bases, with 6 bases between them. Germline values: CDR1 DFQATT, CDR2 SNEGSKA (reference sequence). The CDR3 reads CSAWRTEAFF. The CDR3 DNA reads as TGCAGTGCTTGGAGGACTGAAGCTTTCTTT.

On this clonotype: This may be a read error: a much more frequent sequence differs by one nucleotide. The gene calls are TRBV19 and TRBJ1-2; 7 bases match TRBD1. Germline-derived CDR1 and CDR2 are LNHDA and SQIVND (reference sequence). This CDR3 region has 15 residues. CDR3: CASSPEGARGYDYTF. CDR3 DNA: TGTGCCAGTAGTCCCGAGGGGGCTAGGGGATATGACTACACCTTC.

In its sample, this clonotype is medium-sized (0.01 to 0.1%). The V call is TRBV12-3 or TRBV12-4, the J call TRBJ2-2, with D possibly called TRBD1 or TRBD2 (5 bases each). Trimming pared 2 bases from V and 3 bases from J, leaving 10 bases between. The CDR3 totals 15 residues. The DNA for the CDR3 is TGTGCCAGCAGTTTAAGGCAGGGAGACACCGGGGAGCTGTTTTTT. This codes for CASSLRQGDTGELFF.

This clonotype is deemed medium-sized. The V call is TRBV27, the J call TRBJ1-2, with 9 bases matching TRBD1. J was trimmed by 5 bases and V by 3 bases; bases with no gene match: 1. The CDR3 is made up of 13 amino acids. The germline gives CDR1 MNHEY, CDR2 SMNVEV (reference sequence). Here the CDR3 reads CASSLTGGYGYTF. CDR3 coding DNA: TGTGCCAGCAGTTTGACAGGGGGTTATGGCTACACCTTC.